Reported below is one T cell receptor (beta chain). Its antigen is not identified. The table came from immunoSEQ multiplex PCR; TCRdb's copy has only in-frame clones and leaves some out. The profile shows over 150,000 clones, about 86% of them singletons. The source of the sample is a study of cytomegalovirus exposure and HLA in healthy donors. Study outcomes and limitations: With high specificity and sensitivity, the classifier reportedly diagnosed cytomegalovirus status. Rarity marked most TCR sequences, yet some public TCRs occurred in many donors.

Sample: PBMCs. The receptor was derived from a man aged 18 to 30 in good health and CMV-seropositive.

The CDR3 nucleotides read TGTGCCATCAGTGAGTCGGACAGGGAAAATCAGCCCCAGCATTTT. Translation: CAISESDRENQPQHF. The chain combines TRBV10-3 with TRBJ1-5; 8 bases map to TRBD1. Looked up from germline, CDR1 is ENHRY and CDR2 is SYGVKD. The CDR3 totals 15 residues. The junction had 2 bases not matched to a gene; V was cut back by 0 bases and J by 4 bases.